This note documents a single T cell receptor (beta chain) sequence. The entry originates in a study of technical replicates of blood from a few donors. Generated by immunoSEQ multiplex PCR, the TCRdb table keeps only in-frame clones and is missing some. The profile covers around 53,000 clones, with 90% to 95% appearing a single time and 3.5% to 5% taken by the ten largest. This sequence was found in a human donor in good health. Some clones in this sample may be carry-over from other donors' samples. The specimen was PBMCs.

The CDR3 DNA is TGTGCCTGGTCGCTGCAGGGTAATTCACCCCTCCACTTT. Protein: CAWSLQGNSPLHF. The V gene is TRBV30, the J gene TRBJ1-6; weak D call: TRBD1 (5 bases). The CDR3 has 13 amino acids. Germline values: CDR1 GTSNPN, CDR2 SVGIG (reference sequence). The V gene lost 5 bases and the J gene lost 6 bases, with 11 bases spanning the gap.